A selection of T cell receptor beta chains follows, all from one sample in a study of identifying expanded T cells in peripheral blood. TCRdb keeps only in-frame clones here, not all; method: immunoSEQ multiplex PCR. The data contain more than 80,000 clones, around 89% of them singletons. The sample taken for sequencing was blood. Receptor source: a person between 18 and 75 years old in good health. CDR3s include the opening cysteine and the closing phenylalanine or tryptophan.

j_call: TRBJ1-5
v_call: TRBV5-1
cdr3_aa: CASSQYSNQPQHF

j_call: TRBJ1-1
v_call: TRBV7-1
cdr3_aa: CASSLETGIEAFF

j_call: TRBJ2-2
v_call: TRBV6-4
cdr3_aa: CASSPQTSATGELFF

j_call: TRBJ2-3
v_call: TRBV27
cdr3_aa: CASSLNGRTDTQYF

j_call: TRBJ2-7
v_call: TRBV5-5
cdr3_aa: CASSLPDSGTTSYEQYF

j_call: TRBJ1-2
v_call: TRBV30
cdr3_aa: CAWSDQGGGYTF

j_call: TRBJ1-6
v_call: TRBV5-1
cdr3_aa: CASSLGAGEDSPLHF

j_call: TRBJ2-5
v_call: TRBV7-9
cdr3_aa: CASSLRGLYRQETQYF

j_call: TRBJ1-3
v_call: TRBV6-1
cdr3_aa: CASSPTGLSGNTIYF

j_call: TRBJ2-2
v_call: TRBV6-4
cdr3_aa: CASSDGRAGTGELFF

j_call: TRBJ1-1
v_call: TRBV5-1
cdr3_aa: CASSLGWGVSTEAFF